A selection of T cell receptor beta chains follows, all from one sample in a study of T cells in Graves' hyperthyroidism and ophthalmopathy. TCRdb ran MiXCR on the multiplex PCR reads and lists one entry per CDR3 protein. The table records hundreds of thousands of distinct CDR3 sequences, more than 20% of them present only once. The sequenced sample consisted of blood. These receptors were obtained from a man aged 30-40 years with Graves' ophthalmopathy. Both conserved end residues are part of each CDR3. A D gene is named only where the DNA matches it firmly. Clone sizes are given selectively: once, few, many, or a class where the clone is expanded.

-,TRBV28,TRBJ1-5,16,-,TGTGCCAGCAGTTTCGGTGCTTGGGGTCGCAATCAGCCCCAGCATTTT,CASSFGAWGRNQPQHF
few,TRBV7-9,TRBJ2-5,14,-,TGTGCCAGCAGCTTTAGACAGGTTGAAGAGACCCAGTACTTC,CASSFRQVEETQYF
-,TRBV19,TRBJ2-1,17,TRBD2,TGTGCCAGTACCCCGTCTGGGGGCGGGAGGAAATACAATGAGCAGTTCTTC,CASTPSGGGRKYNEQFF
many,TRBV2,TRBJ1-1,17,-,TGTGCCAGCAGTCACGCCGTAGCAGCCTCTCTGTGGACTGAAGCTTTCTTT,CASSHAVAASLWTEAFF
-,TRBV7-2,TRBJ2-2,16,-,TGTGCCAGCAGCTTATTGGCCTCGCTGAACACCGGGGAGCTGTTTTTT,CASSLLASLNTGELFF
few,TRBV6-5,TRBJ2-2,18,TRBD2,TGTGCCAGCAGTTACAAGGCGGGGTGGCTAGCGGACACCGGGGAGCTGTTTTTT,CASSYKAGWLADTGELFF
-,TRBV25-1,TRBJ2-7,14,-,TGTGCCAGCAGTGAACAGGGACCCTCCTACGAGCAGTACTTC,CASSEQGPSYEQYF
-,TRBV5-1,TRBJ2-7,16,TRBD2,TGCGCCAGCAGCTTGGAGGCTAGCGGGAGCTCCTACGAGCAGTACTTC,CASSLEASGSSYEQYF
many,TRBV12-3/TRBV12-4,TRBJ1-2,16,TRBD1,TGTGCCAGCAGTTTGTTCCAGGGGGCTACTAACTATGGCTACACCTTC,CASSLFQGATNYGYTF
many,TRBV10-3,TRBJ2-3,13,TRBD1,TGTGCCATCAAAGGGGGCGCCAGGAATACGCAGTATTTT,CAIKGGARNTQYF
few,TRBV6-2/TRBV6-3,TRBJ2-5,12,-,TGTGCCAGCAGGGCGGCTTTGGAGACCCAGTACTTC,CASRAALETQYF
-,TRBV6-6,TRBJ1-5,13,-,TGTGCCAGCAGTTACTCGGCATATCAGCCCCATCATTTT,CASSYSAYQPHHF
-,TRBV20-1,TRBJ2-3,14,TRBD2,TGCAGTGTACCTACTAGCGGGCTCACAGATACGCAGTATTTT,CSVPTSGLTDTQYF
-,TRBV29-1,TRBJ2-5,14,TRBD2,TGCAGCGTTGAAGGGGCGGGAGGACAAGAGACCCAGTACTTC,CSVEGAGGQETQYF
many,TRBV3-1,TRBJ2-5,16,TRBD2,TGTGCCAGCAGCCAGACTAGCGGGAGCTCCCAAGAGACCCAGTACTTC,CASSQTSGSSQETQYF
many,TRBV5-1,TRBJ1-4,15,TRBD1,TGCGCCAGCAGCTCATTAACAGGGGGCCGTGAAAAACTGTTTTTT,CASSSLTGGREKLFF
-,TRBV6-2/TRBV6-3,TRBJ2-1,15,TRBD2,TGTGCCAGCAGTTGGACTAGCGGGTCGACTTATGAGCAGTTCTTC,CASSWTSGSTYEQFF
many,TRBV18,TRBJ2-2,17,-,TGTGCCAGCTCACCACCGGCTCAACCCATGAACACCGGGGAGCTGTTTTTT,CASSPPAQPMNTGELFF
-,TRBV29-1,TRBJ2-2,15,-,TGCAGCGTACAAGGGGGACATTCGAACACCGGGGAGCTGTTTTTT,CSVQGGHSNTGELFF
few,TRBV4-1,TRBJ2-1,15,-,TGCGCCAGCAGCCAAGATATGACTTACGTCCATGAGCAGTTCTTC,CASSQDMTYVHEQFF
-,TRBV4-2,TRBJ2-7,16,-,TGTGCCAGCAGCCCGCGGGCAGGCTTGAGCTCCTACGAGCAGTACTTC,CASSPRAGLSSYEQYF
few,TRBV15,TRBJ2-3,14,TRBD1,TGTGCCACCAGCAGGACAGGGGACCCAGATACGCAGTATTTT,CATSRTGDPDTQYF
many,TRBV28,TRBJ1-1,16,-,TGTGCCAGCAGTTTCACAGCAATCGGGGGGGGGACTGAAGCTTTCTTT,CASSFTAIGGGTEAFF
few,TRBV18,TRBJ1-2,16,-,TGTGCCAGCTCACTGGAGATGGCCCTAGCTAACTATGGCTACACCTTC,CASSLEMALANYGYTF